This T cell receptor beta chain was found in a study of T cell responses to AZD1222 COVID-19 vaccine. Study results and limitations: Repertoires were obtained only post-peak T cell response. Spike-specific TCR breadth rose after two AZD1222 doses, and depth rose as well. There were mostly white British donors and more females than males, and clonal diversity was possibly underestimated. At baseline, seropositivity was found in only a handful of AZD1222 recipients.

The germline CDR1 and CDR2 sequences are SGHTA and FQGNSA. V lost 6 bases and J lost 2; bases outside the gene matches: 9. The CDR3 has 15 residues. Notes on this clone: Its matching antigen is unknown.

Sequenced by immunoSEQ multiplex PCR; TCRdb stores in-frame clones only, minus some. Of 110,000 to 150,000 clones detected, approximately 90% appear once; the ten largest clones hold about 4.8%. V is TRBV7-2 and J is TRBJ2-7; TRBD2 matches 8 bases. The source of this sequence is an adult in good health. The input for sequencing was peripheral blood, taken on day 0 of AZD1222 vaccination. CDR3 sequence: CASSPGGNNPYEQYF. CDR3 nucleotide sequence: TGTGCCAGCAGTCCGGGGGGGAACAACCCCTACGAGCAGTACTTC.